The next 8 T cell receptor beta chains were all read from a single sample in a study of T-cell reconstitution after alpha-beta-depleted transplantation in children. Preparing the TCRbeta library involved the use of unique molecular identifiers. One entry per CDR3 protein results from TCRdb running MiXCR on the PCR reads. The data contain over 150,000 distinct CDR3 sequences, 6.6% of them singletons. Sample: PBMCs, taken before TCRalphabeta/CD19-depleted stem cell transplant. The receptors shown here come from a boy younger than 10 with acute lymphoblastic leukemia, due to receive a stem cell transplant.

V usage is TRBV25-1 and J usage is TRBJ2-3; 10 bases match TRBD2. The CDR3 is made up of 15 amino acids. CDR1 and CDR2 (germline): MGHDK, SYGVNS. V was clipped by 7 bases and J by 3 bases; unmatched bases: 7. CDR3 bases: TGTGCCAGCACCGAAGGACTAGCGGAGACAGATACGCAGTATTTT. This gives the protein CASTEGLAETDTQYF.

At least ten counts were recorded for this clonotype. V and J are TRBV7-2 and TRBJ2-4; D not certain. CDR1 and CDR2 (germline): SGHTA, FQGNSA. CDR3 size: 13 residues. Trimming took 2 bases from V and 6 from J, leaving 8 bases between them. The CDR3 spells CASSLRQANIQYF. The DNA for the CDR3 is TGTGCCAGCAGCTTAAGGCAGGCAAACATTCAGTACTTC.

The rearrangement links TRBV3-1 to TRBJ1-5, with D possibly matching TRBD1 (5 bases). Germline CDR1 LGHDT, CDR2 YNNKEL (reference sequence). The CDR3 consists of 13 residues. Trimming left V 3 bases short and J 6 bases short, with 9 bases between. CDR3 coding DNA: TGTGCCAGCAGCCAGCAGGGTGGTCAGCCCCAGCATTTT. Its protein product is CASSQQGGQPQHF.

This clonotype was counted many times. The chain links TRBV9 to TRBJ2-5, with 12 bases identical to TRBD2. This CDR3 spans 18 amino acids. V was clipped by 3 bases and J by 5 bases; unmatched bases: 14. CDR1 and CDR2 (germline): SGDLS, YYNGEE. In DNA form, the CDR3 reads TGTGCCAGCAGCGCTGGGACTAGCGGGCATGTACTGGGGGAGACCCAGTACTTC. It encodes CASSAGTSGHVLGETQYF.

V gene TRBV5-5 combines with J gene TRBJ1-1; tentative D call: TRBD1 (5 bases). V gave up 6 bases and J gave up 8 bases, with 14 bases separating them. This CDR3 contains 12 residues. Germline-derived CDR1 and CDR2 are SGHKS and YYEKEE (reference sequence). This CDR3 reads CASINRGPEAFF. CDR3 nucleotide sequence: TGTGCCAGCATCAACCGGGGACCCGAAGCTTTCTTT.

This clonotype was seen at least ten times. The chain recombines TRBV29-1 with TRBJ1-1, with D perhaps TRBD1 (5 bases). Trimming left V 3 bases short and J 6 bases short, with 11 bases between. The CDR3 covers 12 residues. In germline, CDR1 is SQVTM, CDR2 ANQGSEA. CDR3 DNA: TGCAGCGTTGATGAGGGGTGGCCTGAAGCTTTCTTT. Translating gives CSVDEGWPEAFF.

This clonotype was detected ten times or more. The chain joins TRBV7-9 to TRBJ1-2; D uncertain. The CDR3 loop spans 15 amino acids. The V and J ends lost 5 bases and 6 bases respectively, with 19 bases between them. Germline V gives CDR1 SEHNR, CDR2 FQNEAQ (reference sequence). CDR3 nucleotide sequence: TGTGCCAGCAGCGCAGGAGGAAGTCTTTTAAATGGCTACACCTTC. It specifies CASSAGGSLLNGYTF.

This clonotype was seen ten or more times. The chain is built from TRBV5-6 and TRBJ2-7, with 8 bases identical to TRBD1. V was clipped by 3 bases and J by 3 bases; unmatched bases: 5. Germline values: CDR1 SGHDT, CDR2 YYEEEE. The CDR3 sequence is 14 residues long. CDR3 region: CASSWGTGLYEQYF. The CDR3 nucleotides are TGTGCCAGCAGCTGGGGGACAGGCCTCTACGAGCAGTACTTC. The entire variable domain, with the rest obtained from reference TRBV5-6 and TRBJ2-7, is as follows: DAGVTQSPTHLIKTRGQQVTLRCSPKSGHDTVSWYQQALGQGPQFIFQYYEEEERQRGNFPDRFSGHQFPNYSSELNVNALLLGDSALYLCASSWGTGLYEQYFGPGTRLTVT.